The text below deals with one T cell receptor beta chain. The antigen remains undetermined. Germline V CDR1 and CDR2: SGHRS, YFSETQ. Germline trimming cut 0 bases from V and 2 bases from J; bases unmatched to any gene: 5. The CDR3 extends over 15 amino acids. These data come from a study of CD8 T cells in Susac syndrome. Points from the study as a whole: The study recognized that the number of individuals in its TCR sequencing and HLA analysis was relatively small.

TEMRA cells were FACS-enriched and CD8+ and CD4+ T cells negatively isolated. Random hexamers primed reverse transcription of about 0.5 to 1 ug RNA. The TCR beta CDR3 was amplified by immunoSEQ multiplex PCR across 54 Vbeta, 13 Jbeta. TCRdb re-called the immunoSEQ multiplex PCR reads through MiXCR, storing one row per CDR3 protein. The sample carries roughly 200,000 distinct CDR3 sequences, about 95% recorded once. The clonotype was recovered from a human donor in good health. The sequenced material came from CD4+ T cells from PBMCs. The gene calls are TRBV5-1 and TRBJ2-7; 7 positions match TRBD2. This CDR3 is CASSLVASGAYEQYF. The CDR3, as DNA: TGCGCCAGCAGCTTGGTTGCTAGCGGAGCCTACGAGCAGTACTTC.